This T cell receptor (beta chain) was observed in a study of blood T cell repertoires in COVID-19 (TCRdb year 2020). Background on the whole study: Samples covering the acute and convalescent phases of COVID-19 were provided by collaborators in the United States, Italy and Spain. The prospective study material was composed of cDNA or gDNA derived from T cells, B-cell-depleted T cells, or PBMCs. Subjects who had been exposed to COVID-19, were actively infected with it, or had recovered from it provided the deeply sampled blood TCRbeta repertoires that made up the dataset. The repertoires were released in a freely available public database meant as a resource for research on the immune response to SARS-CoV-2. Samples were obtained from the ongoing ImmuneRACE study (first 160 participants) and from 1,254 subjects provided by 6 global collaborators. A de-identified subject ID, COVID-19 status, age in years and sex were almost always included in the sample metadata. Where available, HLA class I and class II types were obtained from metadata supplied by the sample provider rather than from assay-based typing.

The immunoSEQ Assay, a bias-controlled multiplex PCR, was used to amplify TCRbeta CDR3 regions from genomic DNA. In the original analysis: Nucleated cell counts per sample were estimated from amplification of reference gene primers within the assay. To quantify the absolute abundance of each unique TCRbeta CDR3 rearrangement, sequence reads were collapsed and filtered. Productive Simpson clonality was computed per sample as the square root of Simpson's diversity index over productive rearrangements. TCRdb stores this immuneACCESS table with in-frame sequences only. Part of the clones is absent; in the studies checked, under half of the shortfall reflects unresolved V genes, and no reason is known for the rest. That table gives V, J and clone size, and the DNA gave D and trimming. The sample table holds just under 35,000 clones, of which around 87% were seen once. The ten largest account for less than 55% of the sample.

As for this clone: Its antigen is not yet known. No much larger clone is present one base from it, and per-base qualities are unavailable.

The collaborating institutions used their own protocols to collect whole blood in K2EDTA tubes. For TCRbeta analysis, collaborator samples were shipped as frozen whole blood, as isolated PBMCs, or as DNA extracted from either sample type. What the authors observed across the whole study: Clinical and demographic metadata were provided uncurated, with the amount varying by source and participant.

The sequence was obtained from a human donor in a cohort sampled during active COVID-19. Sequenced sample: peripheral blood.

In nucleotides, the sequence is TGTGCCAGCAAGAGGCCCGACCAAGAGACCCAGTACTTC. Protein translation: CASKRPDQETQYF. The chain is encoded by TRBV2 joined to TRBJ2-5; no D segment can be confidently identified. V is pared back by 7 bases and J by 0 bases, with 9 bases lying between the germline termini. CDR1 is given as SNHLY and CDR2 as FYNNEI, both from the germline V gene. The CDR3, from cysteine to phenylalanine, totals 13 residues. The entry retains the CDR3 DNA only, 39 bases that are in frame from base 1. Where the CDR3 stops, the reference TRBV2 and TRBJ2-5 genes take over; the full variable domain is EPEVTQTPSHQVTQMGQEVILRCVPISNHLYFYWYRQILGQKVEFLVSFYNNEISEKSEIFDDQFSVERPDGSNFTLKIRSTKLEDSAMYFCASKRPDQETQYFGPGTRLLVL.